These 12 T cell receptor beta chains share one sample of origin, sequenced in a study of blood T cell repertoires in COVID-19. This table comes from immunoSEQ multiplex PCR, and its TCRdb copy is limited to in-frame clones, with some not included. The sample has about 120,000 clones; 85% to 90% are singletons. Input material: peripheral blood. These receptor sequences come from a man in his 70s with active or convalescent COVID-19.

The chain employs TRBV24-1 and TRBJ2-3, with 10 bases lining up with TRBD2. The germline CDR1 and CDR2 sequences are KGHDR and SFDVKD. With V trimmed by 3 bases and J by 1 base, 6 bases remained unmatched. The CDR3 has 17 amino acids. The CDR3 DNA reads TGTGCCACCAGTGATCCTAGCGGGGGTCATGGCACAGATACGCAGTATTTT. Translating gives CATSDPSGGHGTDTQYF.

The rearrangement links TRBV18 to TRBJ2-3, with 7 bases aligning to TRBD2. The V gene end was trimmed by 2 bases and the J gene end by 3 bases; junction bases not matched to a gene: 8. The CDR3 consists of 16 residues. The germline gives CDR1 KGHSH, CDR2 LQKENI. The CDR3 reads CASSPETSSGTDTQYF. The CDR3 DNA follows: TGTGCCAGCTCACCAGAGACTAGCAGTGGTACAGATACGCAGTATTTT.

This chain connects TRBV28 to TRBJ1-4; 9 bases match TRBD1. Looked up from germline, CDR1 is MDHEN and CDR2 is SYDVKM. The CDR3 has 17 residues. After removal of 2 bases from V and 6 bases from J, the junction contained 10 bases not matched to a gene. The CDR3, as DNA: TGTGCCAGCAGTTTAACCCGGGGGACAGGGCCCCATGAAAAACTGTTTTTT. Protein product: CASSLTRGTGPHEKLFF.

The gene calls are TRBV5-6 and TRBJ2-3; perhaps TRBD2 as D (6 bases). V was cut by 0 bases and J by 3 bases, with 8 bases left in between. The germline gives CDR1 SGHDT, CDR2 YYEEEE. The CDR3 extends over 14 amino acids. This CDR3 is CASSLGAGTDTQYF. The CDR3 DNA reads as TGTGCCAGCAGCTTGGGGGCGGGAACAGATACGCAGTATTTT.

The chain recombines TRBV5-1 with TRBJ2-1; the match to TRBD1 covers 8 bases. This CDR3 is 12 amino acids long. Germline trimming cut 7 bases from V and 5 bases from J; bases unmatched to any gene: 2. Per germline, CDR1 SGHRS and CDR2 YFSETQ. CDR3 in DNA: TGCGCCAGCGCGGGACAGGACAATGAGCAGTTCTTC. Translated: CASAGQDNEQFF.

CDR3 sequence: CSVQRLAGGSGETQYF. CDR3 DNA sequence: TGCAGCGTCCAGAGACTAGCGGGAGGGAGCGGGGAGACCCAGTACTTC. This chain connects TRBV29-1 to TRBJ2-5; 14 bases match TRBD2. Trimming cost V 6 bases and J 5 bases; bases outside gene matches: 11. This CDR3 comprises 16 residues. Looked up from germline, CDR1 is SQVTM and CDR2 is ANQGSEA.

The rearrangement links TRBV29-1 to TRBJ1-1; D gene uncertain. The ends were cut back, 0 bases at V and 1 base at J, with 6 bases in the middle. The CDR3 totals 13 residues. Germline V lookup: CDR1 SQVTM, CDR2 ANQGSEA. CDR3 amino acids: CSVEDFRNTEAFF. The CDR3 nucleotides read TGCAGCGTTGAAGATTTTAGGAACACTGAAGCTTTCTTT.

J is TRBJ1-2 and V is TRBV6-4; D is ambiguous. V shed 6 bases and J shed 8 bases, with 4 bases lying between them. This CDR3 is built from 9 residues. Germline V gene lookup returns CDR1 MRHNA and CDR2 SNTAGT. In DNA, the CDR3 is TGTGCCAGCAGGAGCGGCTACACCTTC. Translation gives CASRSGYTF.

V and J are TRBV7-3 and TRBJ1-4; the match to TRBD1 covers 9 bases. CDR1 is SGHTA, CDR2 FQGTGA, per germline. The CDR3 runs 13 residues. V shed 5 bases and J 8 bases; nucleotides not matched to a gene: 3. The CDR3 reads CASSKTGGEKLFF. For the CDR3, the DNA is TGTGCCAGCAGCAAGACAGGGGGGGAAAAACTGTTTTTT.

This clone was seen only a few times. The V call is TRBV10-1, the J call TRBJ1-1; no clear D gene. Germline-derived CDR1 and CDR2 are WNHNN and SYGVQD (reference sequence). Trimming cost V 8 bases and J 1 base, with 17 bases left between them. The CDR3 loop spans 15 amino acids. The CDR3 reads CASRMAGPENTEAFF. Written as DNA, the CDR3 is TGCGCCAGCCGGATGGCGGGCCCAGAGAACACTGAAGCTTTCTTT.

This chain joins TRBV3-1 (or the pseudogene TRBV3-2) and TRBJ1-1; D gene ambiguous. The germline V and J ends were trimmed by 4 bases and 5 bases, with 8 bases remaining between them. Germline loops: CDR1 LGHDT, CDR2 YNNKEL (reference sequence). CDR3 length: 12 amino acids. CDR3 loop: CASSRPRTEAFF. CDR3 DNA: TGTGCCAGCAGCCGTCCTCGGACTGAAGCTTTCTTT.

In this sample, this clone turned up once. DNA of the CDR3: TGTGCCAGTAGACTAGGGCGCACTGAAGCTTTCTTT. Amino acids: CASRLGRTEAFF. V gene TRBV19 combines with J gene TRBJ1-1; D call uncertain. V lost 6 bases and J 4 bases, leaving 9 bases between the germline ends. The germline gives CDR1 LNHDA, CDR2 SQIVND (reference sequence). The length of the CDR3 is 12 residues.